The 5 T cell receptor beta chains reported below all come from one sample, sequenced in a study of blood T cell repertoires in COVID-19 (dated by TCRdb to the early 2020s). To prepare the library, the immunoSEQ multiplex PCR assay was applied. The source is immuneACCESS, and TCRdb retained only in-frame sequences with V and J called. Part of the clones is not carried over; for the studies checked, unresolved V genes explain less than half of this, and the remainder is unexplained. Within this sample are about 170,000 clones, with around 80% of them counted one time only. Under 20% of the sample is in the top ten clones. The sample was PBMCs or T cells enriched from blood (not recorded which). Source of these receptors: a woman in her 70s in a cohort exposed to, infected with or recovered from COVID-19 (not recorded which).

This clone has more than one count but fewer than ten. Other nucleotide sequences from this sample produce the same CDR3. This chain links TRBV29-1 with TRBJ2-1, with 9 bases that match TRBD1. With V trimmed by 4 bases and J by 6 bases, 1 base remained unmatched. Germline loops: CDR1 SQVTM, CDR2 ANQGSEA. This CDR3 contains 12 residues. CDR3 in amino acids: CSVGQGGNEQFF. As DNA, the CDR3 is TGCAGCGTTGGACAGGGGGGCAATGAGCAGTTCTTC.

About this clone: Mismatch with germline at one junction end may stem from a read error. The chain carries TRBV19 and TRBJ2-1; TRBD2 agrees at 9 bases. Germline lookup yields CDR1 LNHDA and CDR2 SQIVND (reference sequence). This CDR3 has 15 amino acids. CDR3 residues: CASSIGLALQGEQFF. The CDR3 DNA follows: TGTGCCAGTAGCATAGGACTAGCGCTCCAGGGAGAGCAGTTCTTC.

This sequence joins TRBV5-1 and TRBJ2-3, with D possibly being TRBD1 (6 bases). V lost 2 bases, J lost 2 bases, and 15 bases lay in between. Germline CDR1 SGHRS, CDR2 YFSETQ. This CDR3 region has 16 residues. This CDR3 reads CASSLMTGIATDTQYF. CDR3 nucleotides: TGCGCCAGCAGCTTAATGACAGGAATCGCCACAGATACGCAGTATTTT.

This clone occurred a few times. The CDR3 DNA is TGTGCCACCAGTGCCGGGACAGGTCGTACCTACGAGCAGTACTTC. Residues: CATSAGTGRTYEQYF. This rearrangement joins TRBV24-1 to TRBJ2-7, with 8 bases lining up with TRBD1. Germline V gene data show CDR1 as KGHDR and CDR2 as SFDVKD. Trimming took 5 bases from V and 2 from J; bases not matched to a gene: 7. The CDR3 runs 15 residues.

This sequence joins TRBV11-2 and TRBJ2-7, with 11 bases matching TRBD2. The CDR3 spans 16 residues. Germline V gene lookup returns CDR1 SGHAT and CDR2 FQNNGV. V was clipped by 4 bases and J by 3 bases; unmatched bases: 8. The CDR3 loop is CASSSKGLAENYEQYF. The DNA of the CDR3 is TGTGCCAGCAGCTCCAAGGGACTAGCGGAAAACTACGAGCAGTACTTC.